The TCR beta chain under discussion was sequenced for a study of blood T cell repertoires in COVID-19 (TCRdb year 2020). For context, the study as a whole: For ImmuneRACE Cohort 3, a participant was defined as recovered based on two consecutive negative NP/OP PCR tests, clearance by a healthcare professional, or resolution of symptoms. Collaborator samples came from the United States, Italy and Spain and covered acute and convalescent phases of COVID-19. The prospective study material was composed of cDNA or gDNA derived from T cells, B-cell-depleted T cells, or PBMCs. Deeply sampled blood TCRbeta repertoires from subjects exposed to, actively infected with, or recovered from COVID-19 were included in the dataset. The repertoires were made available in a free public database intended to serve as a resource for research on the immune response to SARS-CoV-2. The samples were drawn from the first 160 participants of the ongoing ImmuneRACE study and from some 1,300 subjects provided by 6 global collaborators. Sample metadata almost always included a de-identified subject ID, COVID-19 status, age in years and sex. Where available, HLA class I and class II types were obtained from metadata supplied by the sample provider rather than from assay-based typing. Broad study findings and their caveats: The amount of clinical and demographic metadata varied by source and participant and was provided uncurated.

As regards this clone: It lacks a known antigen. There are no base qualities to consult, and no much larger clone falls within one base.

From cysteine to phenylalanine, the CDR3 is 16 amino acids long. The sequence is cut down to CDR3 DNA, 48 bases in frame from base 1. Sequences KGHDR (CDR1) and SFDVKD (CDR2) are obtained from the germline V gene. Trimmed from V: 2 bases; trimmed from J: 8 bases; junction bases lacking a gene match: 10. In the prospective study, participants were roughly 18 to 95 years old, resided in 20 to 30 geographic areas of the United States, and were enrolled through a virtual design. In the prospective study, cohorts were assigned on the basis of participant-reported clinical history obtained from a screening survey and a study questionnaire. Each participant in the prospective study had whole blood, serum and a nasopharyngeal or oropharyngeal swab collected by mobile phlebotomists. Additional blood draws and questionnaires over an approximately two-month period could optionally be provided by prospective study participants. Before DNA extraction, blood samples from the prospective study were shipped at room temperature or frozen.

TCRbeta CDR3 regions were amplified from genomic DNA by means of the immunoSEQ Assay, a bias-controlled multiplex PCR. For the original study's pipeline: The number of nucleated cells in each sample was estimated by amplification of reference gene primers within the assay. Sequence reads were collapsed and filtered to measure the absolute abundance of every unique TCRbeta CDR3 rearrangement. For each sample, productive Simpson clonality was calculated by taking the square root of Simpson's diversity index across productive rearrangements. TCRdb took over this immuneACCESS table, retaining in-frame rearrangements with V and J assigned. Such tables are incomplete; in checked studies, under half of the missing clones stem from an unresolved V gene, and the remainder is unexplained. The D gene and trimming were derived from the DNA, and the V and J assignments and clone size from that table. Present in this sample are more than 300,000 clones, around 87% of which were seen just once. The ten largest clones take up approximately 1.9% of the sample.

The source material was PBMCs or T cells enriched from blood (not recorded which). The TCR comes from a man aged 40-55 years in a cohort exposed to, infected with or recovered from COVID-19 (not recorded which). The chain uses TRBV24-1 and TRBJ1-2, and 10 junction bases match TRBD1. The CDR3 region: CATSDSSRDRGKGYTF. Read as DNA, the sequence is TGTGCCACCAGTGATTCCTCCCGGGACAGGGGAAAAGGCTACACCTTC.